The 12 T cell receptor beta chains below all came from one sample that was sequenced in a study of cytomegalovirus exposure and HLA in healthy donors. The PCR ran on 60 Vbeta and 13 Jbeta primers. Measured with immunoSEQ multiplex PCR; TCRdb has only the in-frame clones, and not every one. The table lists around 130,000 clones, about 9.4% of them singletons, with around 6% in the top ten. The sequencing input was PBMCs. The source of these receptors is a middle-aged woman in good health and CMV-seropositive.

The chain couples TRBV19 to TRBJ1-5, with TRBD1 matching 7 bases. This CDR3 region has 14 residues. Germline V lookup: CDR1 LNHDA, CDR2 SQIVND (reference sequence). Germline trimming cut 5 bases from V and 7 bases from J; bases unmatched to any gene: 8. CDR3 amino acids: CASSAAGGKQPQHF. CDR3 nucleotide sequence: TGTGCCAGTAGTGCTGCAGGGGGGAAGCAGCCCCAGCATTTT.

This rearrangement joins TRBV30 to TRBJ2-7, with 8 bases matching TRBD2. The junction had 6 bases not matched to a gene; V was cut back by 6 bases and J by 2 bases. CDR1 GTSNPN and CDR2 SVGIG come from the germline V gene (reference sequence). CDR3 size: 13 residues. The CDR3 reads CACVSGAAYEQYF. The CDR3, as DNA: TGTGCCTGTGTTAGCGGGGCCGCCTACGAGCAGTACTTC.

V and J are TRBV6-6 and TRBJ2-7, with D perhaps TRBD1 (6 bases). Per the germline V gene, CDR1 is MNHNY and CDR2 is SVGAGI (reference sequence). V shed 2 bases and J shed 5 bases, with 10 bases lying between them. The CDR3 sequence is 13 residues long. CDR3 amino acids: CASSYPGVNEQYF. Here the CDR3 DNA reads TGTGCCAGCAGTTACCCAGGGGTCAACGAGCAGTACTTC.

The table lists this clone with a few counts. This chain uses TRBV5-1 with TRBJ2-1; possible D gene TRBD2, 6 bases. Trimming removed 7 bases at V and 1 base at J, with 12 bases between. This CDR3 has 14 amino acids. The germline CDR1 and CDR2 sequences are SGHRS and YFSETQ. The DNA of the CDR3 is TGCGCCAGCGGTGCCGGGACTTCCTACAATGAGCAGTTCTTC. Its protein product is CASGAGTSYNEQFF.

The J gene is TRBJ1-1, the V gene TRBV10-1, with a weak D call TRBD1 (5 bases). Germline CDR1 and CDR2: WNHNN and SYGVQD (reference sequence). V lost 4 bases and J 5 bases, leaving 11 bases between the germline ends. This CDR3 comprises 13 residues. The CDR3, as DNA: TGCGCCAGCAGTGCGAGGAGGGGTACTGAAGCTTTCTTT. As protein: CASSARRGTEAFF.

This chain connects TRBV28 to TRBJ1-6, with a weak D call TRBD1 (5 bases). The CDR3 totals 14 residues. Germline CDR1 reads MDHEN; CDR2 reads SYDVKM. The V and J ends lost 5 bases and 10 bases respectively, with 15 bases between them. This CDR3 reads CASSLRVRGSPLHF. CDR3 DNA: TGTGCCAGCAGTCTCAGGGTAAGGGGCTCACCCCTCCACTTT. Together with reference TRBV28 and TRBJ1-6, the CDR3 gives the full variable domain: DVKVTQSSRYLVKRTGEKVFLECVQDMDHENMFWYRQDPGLGLRLIYFSYDVKMKEKGDIPEGYSVSREKKERFSLILESASTNQTSMYLCASSLRVRGSPLHFGNGTRLTVT.

This clone was seen a few times. This chain joins TRBV19 and TRBJ2-7, with 7 bases aligning to TRBD1. Per germline, CDR1 LNHDA and CDR2 SQIVND (reference sequence). CDR3 length: 15 residues. V lost 4 bases, J lost 5 bases, and 11 bases stayed unmatched. The CDR3 DNA sequence: TGTGCCAGTAGTACCCGACAGGGAAGTCTCCACGAGCAGTACTTC. Translating it yields CASSTRQGSLHEQYF.

This clone was observed a few times. This rearrangement joins TRBV9 to TRBJ2-5; D ambiguous. This CDR3 is 12 amino acids long. V lost 0 bases, J lost 8 bases, and 8 bases lay in between. The germline V gene encodes CDR1 SGDLS and CDR2 YYNGEE. This CDR3 reads CASSVDQRTQYF. For the CDR3, the DNA is TGTGCCAGCAGCGTAGACCAGCGAACCCAGTACTTC. The full variable domain, with the rest looked up from reference TRBV9 and TRBJ2-5, is DSGVTQTPKHLITATGQRVTLRCSPRSGDLSVYWYQQSLDQGLQFLIQYYNGEERAKGNILERFSAQQFPDLHSELNLSSLELGDSALYFCASSVDQRTQYFGPGTRLLVL.

In its sample, this clone was seen once. The CDR3 loop reads CATTSGGAGEQFF. As DNA, the CDR3 is TGCGCCACTACTAGCGGGGGGGCCGGTGAGCAGTTCTTC. J is TRBJ2-1 and V is TRBV5-1, with TRBD2 identical over 13 bases. Germline V lookup: CDR1 SGHRS, CDR2 YFSETQ. The CDR3 sequence is 13 residues long. V gave up 9 bases and J gave up 9 bases; unmatched junction bases: 6.

V usage is TRBV6-1 and J usage is TRBJ2-5; 8 bases match TRBD1. The assigned J gene may be wrong: the sequence end matches TRBJ2-7 better. Germline V gives CDR1 MNHNS, CDR2 SASEGT. The CDR3 totals 13 residues. The CDR3 bases are TGTGCCAGCAGTGACAGGGGGCTGAACGAGCAGTACTTC. Its protein is CASSDRGLNEQYF.

The V and J genes are TRBV5-6 and TRBJ1-1; tentatively, D is TRBD1 (5 bases). The CDR3 has 15 amino acids. The germline CDR1 and CDR2 sequences are SGHDT and YYEEEE. Trimming took off 0 bases at V and 5 bases at J, with 14 bases between the two ends. This CDR3 is CASSLGLGPRTEAFF. CDR3 nucleotide sequence: TGTGCCAGCAGCTTGGGCCTGGGGCCGAGGACTGAAGCTTTCTTT.

This clone has only a few counts. The chain has TRBV19 and TRBJ2-1; perhaps TRBD1 as D (5 bases). The CDR3 consists of 18 residues. V lost 0 bases to trimming and J lost 0 bases, with 15 bases between them. Germline CDR1 LNHDA, CDR2 SQIVND (reference sequence). CDR3 bases: TGTGCCAGTAGTATAGATAAGAACAGGATCTCCTCCTACAATGAGCAGTTCTTC. This translates into CASSIDKNRISSYNEQFF.